This T cell receptor beta chain was profiled in a study of blood T cell repertoires in COVID-19. Profiled with immunoSEQ multiplex PCR; TCRdb holds only in-frame clones, not every one. The repertoire includes about 300,000 clones, 65% to 90% of them detected once, and 10% sits in the top ten. Between the trimmed V and J ends, which lost 2 bases and 2 bases, there was a span of 11 bases. Germline CDR1 reads SGDLS; CDR2 reads YYNGEE. The CDR3 runs to 14 residues. The TCR sequence derives from a woman aged 18-29 years who had recovered from COVID-19. The chain uses TRBV9 and TRBJ2-7; a possible D gene is TRBD1 (6 bases). Sequenced sample: PBMCs or T cells enriched from blood (not recorded which). As DNA, the CDR3 is TGTGCCAGCAGCGTCACAGGGAGCGCCTACGAGCAGTACTTC. It translates to CASSVTGSAYEQYF. The full variable domain, completed using reference TRBV9 and TRBJ2-7, is DSGVTQTPKHLITATGQRVTLRCSPRSGDLSVYWYQQSLDQGLQFLIQYYNGEERAKGNILERFSAQQFPDLHSELNLSSLELGDSALYFCASSVTGSAYEQYFGPGTRLTVT.